What follows are 3 T cell receptor beta chains derived from one specimen sequenced in a study of T-cell memory formation after mild COVID-19. Using its own MiXCR run on the 5' RACE reads, TCRdb lists one record per CDR3 protein. The top ten clones hold 20% to 25% of a sample with roughly 300,000 distinct CDR3 sequences, around 15% of them seen once. What was sequenced was PBMCs or a T cell subset sorted from them (not recorded which). All receptors come from a man between 18 and 35 years old who had mild COVID-19 (a few samples of this study predate the infection). Cell type and time point are not known.

This chain links TRBV20-1 with TRBJ2-7, with TRBD1 matching over 8 bases. The germline gives CDR1 DFQATT, CDR2 SNEGSKA (reference sequence). J gave up 5 bases and V 3 bases, and 6 bases lay outside the gene matches. This CDR3 region has 13 residues. This CDR3 is CSARRQGINEQYF. The DNA for the CDR3 is TGCAGTGCTAGGAGACAGGGGATCAACGAGCAGTACTTC.

This clonotype has a handful of counts. V gene TRBV29-1 combines with J gene TRBJ1-1; D unresolved. V lost 4 bases and J 11 bases, leaving 14 bases between the germline ends. This CDR3 has 11 residues. Germline CDR1 is SQVTM and CDR2 is ANQGSEA. For the CDR3, the DNA is TGCAGCGTTGTTTCCGGGGATGACGCTTTCTTT. This encodes CSVVSGDDAFF.

In this sample, this clonotype turned up a few times. The gene calls are TRBV7-2 and TRBJ2-1, with unresolved D. Germline CDR1 and CDR2: SGHTA and FQGNSA. V lost 5 bases, J lost 9 bases, and 20 bases lay in between. CDR3 length: 15 amino acids. The chain's CDR3 is CASSLTSYSGSEQFF. CDR3 in DNA: TGTGCCAGCAGCCTGACCTCCTACTCGGGCAGTGAGCAGTTCTTC.